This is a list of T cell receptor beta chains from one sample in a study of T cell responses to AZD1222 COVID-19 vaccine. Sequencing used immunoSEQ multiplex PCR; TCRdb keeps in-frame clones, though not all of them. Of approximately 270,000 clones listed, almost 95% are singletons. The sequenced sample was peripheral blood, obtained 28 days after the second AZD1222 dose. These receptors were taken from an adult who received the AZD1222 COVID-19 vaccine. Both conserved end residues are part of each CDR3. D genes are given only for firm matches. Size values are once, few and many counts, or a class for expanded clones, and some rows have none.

TGTGCCAGCAGCGTACTTGGGCTAGCCACCGGGGAGCTGTTTTTT	CASSVLGLATGELFF	TRBJ2-2	NA	NA	TRBV9
TGCGCCAGCAGTCGACCGACTAGCGGGAGGGCCTCCTTATACAATGAGCAGTTCTTC	CASSRPTSGRASLYNEQFF	TRBJ2-1	NA	TRBD2	TRBV23-1
TGTGCCACCAGTGATCCCGGGACAGGGGGGGGAGAAAAACTGTTTTTT	CATSDPGTGGGEKLFF	TRBJ1-4	NA	TRBD1	TRBV24-1
TGCGCCAGCAGCCAAGTAGGGGTCTATGGCTACACCTTC	CASSQVGVYGYTF	TRBJ1-2	once	NA	TRBV4-1
TGCAGCGTTGATAGCGGGGGGGCCACAGATACGCAGTATTTT	CSVDSGGATDTQYF	TRBJ2-3	NA	TRBD2	TRBV29-1
TGTGCCAGCACCCTAGGCGGGGGTGGTGAAAAACTGTTTTTT	CASTLGGGGEKLFF	TRBJ1-4	NA	NA	TRBV2
TGTGCCAGCAGCTTGGTGGGGGCAGGCGCCAAAAACATTCAGTACTTC	CASSLVGAGAKNIQYF	TRBJ2-4	NA	NA	TRBV5-6
TGTGCCAGCAGCCCCACAGCTCCAAATCAGCCCCAGCATTTT	CASSPTAPNQPQHF	TRBJ1-5	NA	NA	TRBV11-2
TGTGCCAGCGCCTTCATCGCCCGCCCTGAGACCCAGTACTTC	CASAFIARPETQYF	TRBJ2-5	NA	NA	TRBV3-1/TRBV3-2
TGTGCCATCAGTGGGCAGGGCCCCCACGAGCAGTACTTC	CAISGQGPHEQYF	TRBJ2-7	NA	NA	TRBV10-3
TGTGCCAGCAGCTTCGCAAGTGGGCAGACGAACACTGAAGCTTTCTTT	CASSFASGQTNTEAFF	TRBJ1-1	once	NA	TRBV7-2
TGTGCCACCTCCTTCACTAGCGGGGGGGATGATACGCAGTATTTT	CATSFTSGGDDTQYF	TRBJ2-3	NA	TRBD2	TRBV3-1/TRBV3-2
TGTGCCAGCAGCGACAGGGGGCGCAGTAGGTTCACTGAAGCTTTCTTT	CASSDRGRSRFTEAFF	TRBJ1-1	NA	TRBD1	TRBV13
TGTGCCAGCAGCATTCACAGGGTTTCAACAGATACGCAGTATTTT	CASSIHRVSTDTQYF	TRBJ2-3	once	NA	TRBV7-9
TGTGCCAGCAGAGGACGGGTTCTCGTCTACGAGCAGTACTTC	CASRGRVLVYEQYF	TRBJ2-7	NA	NA	TRBV28
TGTGCCAGCAGCTCGGGGCAGGGCCCTGGCTACACCTTC	CASSSGQGPGYTF	TRBJ1-2	NA	NA	TRBV7-2
TGCGCCAGCAGCTTGGGGCCAGCAACTAATGAAAAACTGTTTTTT	CASSLGPATNEKLFF	TRBJ1-4	NA	NA	TRBV5-1
TGCGCCAGCAGCTCGGGACCCTCTTATGGCTACACCTTC	CASSSGPSYGYTF	TRBJ1-2	NA	NA	TRBV5-1
TGCGCCAGCAGGGTAACAGGGGGCTCTGGAAACACCATATATTTT	CASRVTGGSGNTIYF	TRBJ1-3	NA	TRBD1	TRBV5-1
TGCGCCAGCAGCCCGGGACAGGCTCCTAATGAAAAACTGTTTTTT	CASSPGQAPNEKLFF	TRBJ1-4	NA	TRBD1	TRBV5-1
TGCGCCAGCTCCGACGGCAGTCCCAAAGAGACCCAGTACTTC	CASSDGSPKETQYF	TRBJ2-5	NA	NA	TRBV10-2
TGTGCCAGCAGCCCGGGACTAATGGGATACAATGAGCAGTTCTTC	CASSPGLMGYNEQFF	TRBJ2-1	NA	TRBD2	TRBV5-5
TGTGCCAGCAGCAATTGGGGGGTCGGGGAGCTGTTTTTT	CASSNWGVGELFF	TRBJ2-2	NA	NA	TRBV7-2
TGTGCCAGCAGCCCTGGGCAGTACAATGAGCAGTTCTTC	CASSPGQYNEQFF	TRBJ2-1	NA	NA	TRBV11-2
TGTGCCAGCAGTTACGACAGGGACTATGGCTACACCTTC	CASSYDRDYGYTF	TRBJ1-2	NA	TRBD1	TRBV12-3/TRBV12-4